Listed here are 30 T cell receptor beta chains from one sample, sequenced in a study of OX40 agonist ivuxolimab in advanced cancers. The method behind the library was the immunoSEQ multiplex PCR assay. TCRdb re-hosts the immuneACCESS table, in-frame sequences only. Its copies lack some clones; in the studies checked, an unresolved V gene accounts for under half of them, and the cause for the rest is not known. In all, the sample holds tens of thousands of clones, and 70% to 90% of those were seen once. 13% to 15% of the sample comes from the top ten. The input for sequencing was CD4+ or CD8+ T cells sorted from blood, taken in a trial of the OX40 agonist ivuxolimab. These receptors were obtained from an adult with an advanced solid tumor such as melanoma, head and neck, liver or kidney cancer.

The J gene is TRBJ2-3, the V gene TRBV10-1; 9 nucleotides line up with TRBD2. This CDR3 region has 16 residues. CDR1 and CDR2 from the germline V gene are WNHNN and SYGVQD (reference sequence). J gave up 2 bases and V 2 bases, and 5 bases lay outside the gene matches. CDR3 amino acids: CASSEESGRTTDTQYF. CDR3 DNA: TGCGCCAGCAGTGAGGAGAGCGGGAGGACCACAGATACGCAGTATTTT.

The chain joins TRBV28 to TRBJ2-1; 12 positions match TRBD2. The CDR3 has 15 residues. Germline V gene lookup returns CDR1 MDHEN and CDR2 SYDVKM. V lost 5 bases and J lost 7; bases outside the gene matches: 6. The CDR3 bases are TGTGCCAGCAGTGGACTAGCGGGACCACATAATGAGCAGTTCTTC. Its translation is CASSGLAGPHNEQFF. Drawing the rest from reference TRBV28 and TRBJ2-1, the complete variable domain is DVKVTQSSRYLVKRTGEKVFLECVQDMDHENMFWYRQDPGLGLRLIYFSYDVKMKEKGDIPEGYSVSREKKERFSLILESASTNQTSMYLCASSGLAGPHNEQFFGPGTRLTVL.

CDR3 region: CSVRGVTGNEQFF. For the CDR3, the DNA is TGCAGCGTCCGGGGGGTGACGGGCAATGAGCAGTTCTTC. The rearrangement uses TRBV29-1 and TRBJ2-1, with 7 bases lining up with TRBD2. The CDR3 extends over 13 amino acids. V shed 6 bases and J 6 bases; nucleotides not matched to a gene: 8. The germline gives CDR1 SQVTM, CDR2 ANQGSEA.

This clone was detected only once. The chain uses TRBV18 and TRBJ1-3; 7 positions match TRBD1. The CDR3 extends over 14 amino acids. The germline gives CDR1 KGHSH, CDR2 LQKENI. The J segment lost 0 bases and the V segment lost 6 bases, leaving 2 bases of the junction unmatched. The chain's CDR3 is CASSTGASGNTIYF. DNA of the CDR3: TGTGCCAGCTCCACAGGGGCCTCTGGAAACACCATATATTTT.

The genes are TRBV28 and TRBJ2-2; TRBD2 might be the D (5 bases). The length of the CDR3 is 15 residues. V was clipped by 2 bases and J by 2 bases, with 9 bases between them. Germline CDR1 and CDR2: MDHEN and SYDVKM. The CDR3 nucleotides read TGTGCCAGCAGTTTAAGCGGCTATAACACCGGGGAGCTGTTTTTT. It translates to CASSLSGYNTGELFF.

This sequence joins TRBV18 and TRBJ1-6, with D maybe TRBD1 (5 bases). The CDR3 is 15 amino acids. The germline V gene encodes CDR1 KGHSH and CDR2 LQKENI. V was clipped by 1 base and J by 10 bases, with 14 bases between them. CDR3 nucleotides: TGTGCCAGCTCACCACGGAGAGGGACGGGCTCACCCCTCCACTTT. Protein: CASSPRRGTGSPLHF.

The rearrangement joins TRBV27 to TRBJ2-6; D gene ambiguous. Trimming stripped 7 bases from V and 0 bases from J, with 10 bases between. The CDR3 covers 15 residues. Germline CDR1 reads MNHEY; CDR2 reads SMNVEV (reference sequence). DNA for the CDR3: TGTGCCAGCAATTCCCTGAGCTCTGGGGCCAACGTCCTGACTTTC. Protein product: CASNSLSSGANVLTF.

The CDR3 spells CASPGQANYGYTF. CDR3 in DNA: TGTGCCAGCCCGGGACAGGCAAACTATGGCTACACCTTC. The chain is built from TRBV6-1 and TRBJ1-2; 8 bases are a match to TRBD1. V dropped 8 bases and J dropped 2; count of bases not matched to a gene: 4. This CDR3 region has 13 residues. Germline loops: CDR1 MNHNS, CDR2 SASEGT.

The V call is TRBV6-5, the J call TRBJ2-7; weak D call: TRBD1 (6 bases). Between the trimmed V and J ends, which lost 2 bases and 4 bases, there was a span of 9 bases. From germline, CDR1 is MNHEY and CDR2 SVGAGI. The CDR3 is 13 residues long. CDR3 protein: CASSYTRGYEQYF. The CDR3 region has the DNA TGTGCCAGCAGTTACACCAGGGGATACGAGCAGTACTTC.

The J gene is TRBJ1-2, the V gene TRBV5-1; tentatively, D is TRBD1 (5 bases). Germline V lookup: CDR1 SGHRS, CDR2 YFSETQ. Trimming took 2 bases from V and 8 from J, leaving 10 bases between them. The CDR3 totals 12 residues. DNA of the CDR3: TGCGCCAGCAGCTTAGAGAGGGGAGGCTACACCTTC. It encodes CASSLERGGYTF.

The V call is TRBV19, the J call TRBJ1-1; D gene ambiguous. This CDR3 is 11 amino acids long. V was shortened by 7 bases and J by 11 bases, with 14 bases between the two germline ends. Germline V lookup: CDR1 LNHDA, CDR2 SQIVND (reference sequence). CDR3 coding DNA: TGTGCCAGTATTTTTGGATATGCTGCTTTCTTT. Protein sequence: CASIFGYAAFF.

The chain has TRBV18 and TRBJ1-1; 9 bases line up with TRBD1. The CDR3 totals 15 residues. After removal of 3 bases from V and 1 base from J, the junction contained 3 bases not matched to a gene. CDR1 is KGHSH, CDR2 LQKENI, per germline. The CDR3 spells CASSPIQGANTEAFF. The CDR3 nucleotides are TGTGCCAGCTCACCTATACAGGGGGCGAACACTGAAGCTTTCTTT.

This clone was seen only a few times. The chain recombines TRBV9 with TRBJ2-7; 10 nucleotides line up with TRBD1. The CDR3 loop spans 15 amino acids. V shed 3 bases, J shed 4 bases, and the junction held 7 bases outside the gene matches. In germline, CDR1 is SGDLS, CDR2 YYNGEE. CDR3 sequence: CASSATDRGLYEQYF. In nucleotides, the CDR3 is TGTGCCAGCAGCGCAACCGACAGGGGGCTTTACGAGCAGTACTTC. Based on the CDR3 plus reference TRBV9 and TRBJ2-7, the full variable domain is DSGVTQTPKHLITATGQRVTLRCSPRSGDLSVYWYQQSLDQGLQFLIQYYNGEERAKGNILERFSAQQFPDLHSELNLSSLELGDSALYFCASSATDRGLYEQYFGPGTRLTVT.

This CDR3 is CPGSEQSRANVLTF. For the CDR3, the DNA is TGTCCTGGGAGCGAACAAAGTCGGGCCAACGTCCTGACTTTC. The rearrangement uses TRBV22-1 and TRBJ2-6; the D call TRBD1 from the table was never checked on the DNA. TRBV22-1 counts as a pseudogene. The CDR3 consists of 14 residues.

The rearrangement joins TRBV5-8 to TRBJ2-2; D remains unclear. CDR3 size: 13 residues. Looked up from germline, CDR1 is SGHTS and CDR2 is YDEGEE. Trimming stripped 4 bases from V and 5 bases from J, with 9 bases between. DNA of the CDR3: TGTGCCAGCAGCGTAGACTTTACCGGGGAGCTGTTTTTT. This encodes CASSVDFTGELFF.

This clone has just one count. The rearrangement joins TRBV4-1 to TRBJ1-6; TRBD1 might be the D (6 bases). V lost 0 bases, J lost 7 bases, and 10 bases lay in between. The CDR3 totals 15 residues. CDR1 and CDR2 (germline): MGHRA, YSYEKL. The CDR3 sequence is CASSQEYRVNSPLHF. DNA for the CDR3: TGCGCCAGCAGCCAAGAATACAGGGTGAATTCACCCCTCCACTTT.

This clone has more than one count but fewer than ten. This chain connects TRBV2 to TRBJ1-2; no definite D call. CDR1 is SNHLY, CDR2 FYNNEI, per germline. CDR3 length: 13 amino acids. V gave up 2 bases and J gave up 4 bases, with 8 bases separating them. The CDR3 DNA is TGTGCCAGCAGTGAACAGGAGACCTATGGCTACACCTTC. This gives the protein CASSEQETYGYTF.

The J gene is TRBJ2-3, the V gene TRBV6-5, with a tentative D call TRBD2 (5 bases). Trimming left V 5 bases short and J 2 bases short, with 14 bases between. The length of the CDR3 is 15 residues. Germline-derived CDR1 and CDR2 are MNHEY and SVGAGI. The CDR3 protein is CASSPVGASTDTQYF. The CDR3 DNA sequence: TGTGCCAGCAGTCCAGTGGGAGCCTCCACAGATACGCAGTATTTT.

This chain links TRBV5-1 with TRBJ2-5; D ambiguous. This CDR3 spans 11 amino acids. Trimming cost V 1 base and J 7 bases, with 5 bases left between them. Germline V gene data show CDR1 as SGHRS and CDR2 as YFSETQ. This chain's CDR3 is CASSLWGTQYF. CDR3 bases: TGCGCCAGCAGCTTGTGGGGGACCCAGTACTTC.

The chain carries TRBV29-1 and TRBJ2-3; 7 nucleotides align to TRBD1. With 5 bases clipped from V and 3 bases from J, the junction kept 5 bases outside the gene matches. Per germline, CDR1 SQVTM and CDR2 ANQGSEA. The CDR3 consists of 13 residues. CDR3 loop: CSVRQGWTDTQYF. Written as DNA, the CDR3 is TGCAGCGTTCGACAGGGTTGGACAGATACGCAGTATTTT.

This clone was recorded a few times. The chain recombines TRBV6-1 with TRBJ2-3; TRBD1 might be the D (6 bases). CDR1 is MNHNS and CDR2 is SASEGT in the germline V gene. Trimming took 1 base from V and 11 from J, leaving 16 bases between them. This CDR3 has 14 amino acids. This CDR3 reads CASSEGGLRGVQYF. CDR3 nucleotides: TGTGCCAGCAGTGAAGGGGGTCTCAGGGGAGTGCAGTATTTT.

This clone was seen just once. Here the CDR3 DNA reads TGTGCCAGCAGGGACCACCAGGGGTGGGATGAGCAGTTCTTC. This sequence encodes CASRDHQGWDEQFF. This chain connects TRBV28 to TRBJ2-1, with D tentatively TRBD1 (6 bases). This CDR3 is 14 amino acids long. Trimming removed 6 bases at V and 8 bases at J, with 17 bases between. Germline CDR1 and CDR2: MDHEN and SYDVKM.

The CDR3 bases are TGTGCCAGCAGCTTAGCTAGCGCCAATGAGCAGTTCTTC. Its protein product is CASSLASANEQFF. The chain employs TRBV7-9 and TRBJ2-1; D might be TRBD2 (5 bases). The CDR3 has 13 residues. In germline, CDR1 is SEHNR, CDR2 FQNEAQ (reference sequence). V lost 0 bases, J lost 6 bases, and 6 bases lay in between. Drawing the rest from reference TRBV7-9 and TRBJ2-1, the complete variable domain is DTGVSQNPRHKITKRGQNVTFRCDPISEHNRLYWYRQTLGQGPEFLTYFQNEAQLEKSRLLSDRFSAERPKGSFSTLEIQRTEQGDSAMYLCASSLASANEQFFGPGTRLTVL.

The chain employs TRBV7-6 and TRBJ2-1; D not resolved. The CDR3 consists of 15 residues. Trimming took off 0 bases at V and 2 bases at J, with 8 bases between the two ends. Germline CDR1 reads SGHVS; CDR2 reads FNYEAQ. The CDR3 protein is CASSLALTPYNEQFF. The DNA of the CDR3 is TGTGCCAGCAGCTTAGCCCTCACCCCCTACAATGAGCAGTTCTTC.

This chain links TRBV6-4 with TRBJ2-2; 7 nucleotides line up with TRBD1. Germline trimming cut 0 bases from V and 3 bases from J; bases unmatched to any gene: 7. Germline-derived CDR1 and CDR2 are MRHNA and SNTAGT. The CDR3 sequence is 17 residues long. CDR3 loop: CASSDSGQLPYTGELFF. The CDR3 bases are TGTGCCAGCAGTGACTCGGGACAGCTACCTTACACCGGGGAGCTGTTTTTT.

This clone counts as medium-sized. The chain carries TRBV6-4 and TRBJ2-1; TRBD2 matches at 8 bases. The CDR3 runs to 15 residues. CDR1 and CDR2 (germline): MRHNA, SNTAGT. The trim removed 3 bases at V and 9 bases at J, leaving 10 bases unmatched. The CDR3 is CASSEAAGGSSEQFF. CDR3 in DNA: TGTGCCAGCAGTGAGGCGGCGGGAGGCTCAAGTGAGCAGTTCTTC.

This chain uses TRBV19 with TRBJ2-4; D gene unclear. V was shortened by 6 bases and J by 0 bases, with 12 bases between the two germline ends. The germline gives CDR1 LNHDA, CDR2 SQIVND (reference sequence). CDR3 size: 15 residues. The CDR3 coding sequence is TGTGCCAGTAGGGGTTTCGAGTTAGCCAAAAACATTCAGTACTTC. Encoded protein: CASRGFELAKNIQYF.

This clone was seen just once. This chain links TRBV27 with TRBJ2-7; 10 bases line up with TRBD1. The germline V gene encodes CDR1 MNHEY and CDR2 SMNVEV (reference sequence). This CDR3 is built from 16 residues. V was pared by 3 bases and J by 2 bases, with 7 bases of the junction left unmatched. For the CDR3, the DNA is TGTGCCAGCAGTTTGTCCTCCGGGACAGGGGCCTACGAGCAGTACTTC. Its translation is CASSLSSGTGAYEQYF.

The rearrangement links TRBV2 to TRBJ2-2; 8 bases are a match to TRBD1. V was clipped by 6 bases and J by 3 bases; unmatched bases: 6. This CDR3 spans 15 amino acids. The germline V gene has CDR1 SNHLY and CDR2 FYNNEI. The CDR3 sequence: CASRQGERDTGELFF. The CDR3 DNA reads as TGTGCCAGCAGACAGGGGGAGCGGGACACCGGGGAGCTGTTTTTT.

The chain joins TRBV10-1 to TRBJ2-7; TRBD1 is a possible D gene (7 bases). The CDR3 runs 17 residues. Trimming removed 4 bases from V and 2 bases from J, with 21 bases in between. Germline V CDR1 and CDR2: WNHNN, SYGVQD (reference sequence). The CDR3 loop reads CASSGARGPRGTYEQYF. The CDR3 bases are TGCGCCAGCAGTGGGGCTAGGGGGCCGCGGGGAACCTACGAGCAGTACTTC.